The clone carrying this T cell receptor (beta chain) was observed a few times. Its antigen is currently unknown. The ends were cut back, 0 bases at V and 9 bases at J, with 6 bases in the middle. In germline, CDR1 is DFQATT, CDR2 SNEGSKA (reference sequence). There are 11 residues in the CDR3. The data belong to a study of T cells after yellow fever vaccination. Study-level background: Preparation of the low-cell-number fractions used SMART-Seq v4 Ultra Low Input.

A process of 5'RACE template switching, which added a universal primer site and UMIs, was used to make TCR cDNA. TCRdb called the 5' RACE reads again in MiXCR, with one record for every CDR3 protein. The sample holds roughly 330,000 distinct CDR3 sequences, about 4% seen once. General study results and limits: The study noted that FACS-sorted repertoires could contain abundant clonotypes contaminating from the bulk population. Weaker in magnitude, the secondary response showed a faster peak on day 5 versus 15.

The source is a man between 18 and 35 years old who received the YFV17D yellow fever vaccine. The J gene is TRBJ2-1, the V gene TRBV20-1; no firm D call. The sample was PBMCs, taken 5 days after the yellow fever booster vaccination. Written as DNA, the CDR3 is TGCAGTGCTAGAGAGTCGGGTGAGCAGTTCTTC. It encodes CSARESGEQFF.